This TCR beta chain was observed in a study of CD8+CD57+ T cells in acquired aplastic anemia. Both TCR beta VDJ combination and CDR3 sequence profiling were carried out. Genomic DNA was the template for this profiling. MiXCR was run by TCRdb on the reads, yielding one entry per CDR3 protein. The repertoire has under 200,000 distinct CDR3 sequences, roughly 48% of them found once; the top ten carry about 3%. The authors sequenced patients whose flow cytometry had shown CD8+CD57+ cell expansion. Therapy had not been given to patients before blood sampling. This CDR3 contains 12 residues. From germline, CDR1 is WNHNN and CDR2 SYGVQD (reference sequence). Trimming took off 2 bases at V and 3 bases at J, with 4 bases between the two ends.

This TCR was sampled from a human donor with aplastic anemia. The source material was sorted CD4+, CD8+, or CD8+CD57+ T cells (not recorded which) from PBMCs. The chain employs TRBV10-1 and TRBJ1-1, with D unresolved. This chain's CDR3 is CASSEGHTEAFF. In DNA, the CDR3 is TGCGCCAGCAGTGAGGGTCACACTGAAGCTTTCTTT.